This T cell receptor beta chain was found in a study of blood T cell repertoires in COVID-19. About the research overall: The United States, Italy and Spain were the sources of the acute and convalescent COVID-19 samples. T cells, B-cell-depleted T cells, or PBMCs supplied cDNA or gDNA.

This clone was seen only once. This CDR3 is 13 amino acids long. Germline-derived CDR1 and CDR2 are SSHAT and FNYEAQ (reference sequence). Trimming shortened V by 2 bases and J by 4 bases, and 5 bases separated the two germline ends. Source study methods: The assay estimated nucleated cells by amplifying reference gene primers. Profiled with immunoSEQ multiplex PCR; TCRdb holds only in-frame clones, not every one. That table is the source of V, J and clone size, and D and trimming were worked out from the DNA. The sample has about 98,000 clones, about 84% seen once. This sequence was found in a woman older than 75 with acute or convalescent COVID-19. V usage is TRBV7-7 and J usage is TRBJ2-2; D gene ambiguous. Sequencing input: peripheral blood. CDR3 sequence: CASSLRPTGELFF. The CDR3 DNA is TGTGCCAGCAGCTTACGTCCCACCGGGGAGCTGTTTTTT.